The present entry profiles one T cell receptor beta chain with its context. The antigen remains unidentified. The CDR3 sequence is 17 residues long. Germline trimming cut 4 bases from V and 2 bases from J; bases unmatched to any gene: 13. Germline loops: CDR1 SGHAT, CDR2 FQNNGV. Here immunoSEQ multiplex PCR was the method, and the copy in TCRdb shows in-frame clones only, minus some. There are about 64,000 clones in the sample; 98% occur only once, and nearly 0.35% lies in the top ten. Unstimulated regulatory T cells (CD4+CD25+CD127-), CD4+CD25- non-regulatory cells, CD4 and CD8 cells were FACS-sorted from thawed PBMCs. The data are from a study of Tregs in tolerant kidney transplant recipients. Study details: Mixed chimerism was transient after nonmyeloablative marrow transplants from related graft donors.

Study-wide findings and caveats: Donor-specific Treg expansion exceeded global Treg expansion in tolerant patients, suggesting antigen drive.

The clonotype originates from a human donor who received a combined kidney and bone marrow transplant. This rearrangement joins TRBV11-2 to TRBJ1-2; 7 bases are shared with TRBD1. The specimen was Tregs from blood, collected before the transplant. CDR3 in amino acids: CASSSRDSKARNYGYTF. The CDR3 DNA follows: TGTGCCAGCAGCTCGCGGGACAGCAAGGCAAGAAACTATGGCTACACCTTC.